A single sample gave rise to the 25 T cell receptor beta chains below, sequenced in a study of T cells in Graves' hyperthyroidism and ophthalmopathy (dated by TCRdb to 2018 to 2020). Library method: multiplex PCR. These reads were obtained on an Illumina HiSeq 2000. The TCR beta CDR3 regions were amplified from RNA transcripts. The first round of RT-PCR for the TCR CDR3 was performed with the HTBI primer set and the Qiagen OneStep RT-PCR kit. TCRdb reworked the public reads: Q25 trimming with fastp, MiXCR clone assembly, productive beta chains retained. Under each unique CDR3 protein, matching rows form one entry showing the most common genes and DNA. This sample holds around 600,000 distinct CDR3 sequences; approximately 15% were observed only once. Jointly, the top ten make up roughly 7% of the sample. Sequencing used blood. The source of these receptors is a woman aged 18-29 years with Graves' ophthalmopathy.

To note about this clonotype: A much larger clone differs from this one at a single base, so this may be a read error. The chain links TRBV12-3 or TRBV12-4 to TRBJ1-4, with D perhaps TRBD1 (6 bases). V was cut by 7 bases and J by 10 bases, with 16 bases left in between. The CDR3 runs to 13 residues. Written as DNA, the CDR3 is TGTGCCAGCAACAGGGCCGTGAATACAAAACTGTTTTTT. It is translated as CASNRAVNTKLFF.

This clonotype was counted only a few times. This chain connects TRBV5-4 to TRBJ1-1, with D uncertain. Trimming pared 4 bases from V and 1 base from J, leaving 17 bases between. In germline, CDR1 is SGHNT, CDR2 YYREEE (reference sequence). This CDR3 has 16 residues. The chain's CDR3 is CASSPSWLEKNTEAFF. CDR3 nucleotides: TGTGCCAGCAGCCCGAGCTGGCTGGAAAAGAACACTGAAGCTTTCTTT.

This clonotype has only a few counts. The CDR3 loop reads CASRRGQGRSPLHF. The DNA for the CDR3 is TGTGCCAGCAGACGAGGACAGGGTCGGTCACCCCTCCACTTT. The chain recombines TRBV28 with TRBJ1-6, with TRBD1 matching 8 bases. Unmatched junction bases numbered 8, after V lost 6 bases and J lost 10 bases. There are 14 residues in the CDR3. CDR1 and CDR2 (germline): MDHEN, SYDVKM.

The CDR3 DNA reads as TGTGCCAGCAGTTTAGCGCCCGGACAGCCGGATTTCTTT. Translation: CASSLAPGQPDFF. This chain links TRBV12-3 or TRBV12-4 with TRBJ1-1, with D possibly matching TRBD1 (6 bases). Trimming cost V 0 bases and J 13 bases, with 15 bases left between them. The CDR3 length is 13 residues.

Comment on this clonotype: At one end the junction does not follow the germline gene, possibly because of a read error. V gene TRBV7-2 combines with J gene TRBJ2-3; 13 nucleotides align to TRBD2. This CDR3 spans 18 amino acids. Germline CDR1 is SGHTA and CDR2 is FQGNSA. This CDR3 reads CASSLGGGTSGTTDTQYF. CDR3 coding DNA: TGCGCCAGCAGCTTAGGGGGTGGGACTAGCGGGACCACAGATACGCAGTATTTT.

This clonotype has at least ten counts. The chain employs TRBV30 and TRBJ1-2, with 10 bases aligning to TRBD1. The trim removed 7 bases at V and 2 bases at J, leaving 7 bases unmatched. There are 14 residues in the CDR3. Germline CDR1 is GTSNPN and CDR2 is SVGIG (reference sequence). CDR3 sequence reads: CAYPGQGSNYGYTF. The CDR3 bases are TGTGCCTACCCGGGACAGGGGAGCAACTATGGCTACACCTTC.

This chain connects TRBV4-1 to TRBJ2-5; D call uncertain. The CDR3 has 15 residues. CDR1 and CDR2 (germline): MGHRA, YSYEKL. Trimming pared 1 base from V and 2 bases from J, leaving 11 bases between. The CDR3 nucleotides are TGCGCCAGCAGCCAAGTAAGGGCCAATCAAGAGACCCAGTACTTC. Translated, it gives CASSQVRANQETQYF.

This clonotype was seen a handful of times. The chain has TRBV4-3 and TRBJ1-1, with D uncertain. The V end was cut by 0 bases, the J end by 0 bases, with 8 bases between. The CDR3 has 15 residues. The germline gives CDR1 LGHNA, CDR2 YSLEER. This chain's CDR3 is CASSQDPVMNTEAFF. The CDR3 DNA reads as TGCGCCAGCAGCCAAGATCCGGTGATGAACACTGAAGCTTTCTTT.

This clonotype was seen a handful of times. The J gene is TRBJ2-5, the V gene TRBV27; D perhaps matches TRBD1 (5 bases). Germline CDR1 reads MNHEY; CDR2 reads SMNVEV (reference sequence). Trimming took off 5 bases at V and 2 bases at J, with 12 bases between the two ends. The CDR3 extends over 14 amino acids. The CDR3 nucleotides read TGTGCCAGCAGTAACAATAGGGGACAAGAGACCCAGTACTTC. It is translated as CASSNNRGQETQYF.

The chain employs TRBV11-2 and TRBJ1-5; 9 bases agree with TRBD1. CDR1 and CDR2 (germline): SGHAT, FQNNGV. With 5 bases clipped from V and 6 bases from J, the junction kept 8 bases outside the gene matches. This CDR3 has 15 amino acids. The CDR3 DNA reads TGTGCCAGCAGCCCTCGGACAGGGGAGGCTCAGCCCCAGCATTTT. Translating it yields CASSPRTGEAQPQHF.

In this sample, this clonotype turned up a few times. The CDR3 sequence: CASSPTGGGYSNQPQHF. In DNA, the CDR3 is TGTGCCAGCAGTCCGACAGGGGGAGGATATAGCAATCAGCCCCAGCATTTT. The chain uses TRBV6-1 and TRBJ1-5; 9 bases are a match to TRBD1. CDR1 is MNHNS and CDR2 is SASEGT in the germline V gene. The ends lost 5 bases at V and 0 bases at J; junction bases unmatched: 8. The CDR3 is 17 residues long.

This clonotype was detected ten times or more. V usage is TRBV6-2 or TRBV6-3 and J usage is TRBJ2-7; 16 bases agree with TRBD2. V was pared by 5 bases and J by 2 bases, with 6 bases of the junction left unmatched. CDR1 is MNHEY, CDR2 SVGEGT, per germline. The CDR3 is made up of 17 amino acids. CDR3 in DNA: TGTGCCAGCAGTCACGGGACTAGCGGGAGGGTCCCCTACGAGCAGTACTTC. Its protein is CASSHGTSGRVPYEQYF.

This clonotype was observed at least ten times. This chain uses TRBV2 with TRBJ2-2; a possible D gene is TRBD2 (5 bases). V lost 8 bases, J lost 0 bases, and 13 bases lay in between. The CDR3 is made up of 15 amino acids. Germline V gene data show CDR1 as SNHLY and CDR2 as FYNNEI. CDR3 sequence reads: CASSHEGSNTGELFF. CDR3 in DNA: TGTGCCAGCTCCCACGAGGGTTCGAACACCGGGGAGCTGTTTTTT.

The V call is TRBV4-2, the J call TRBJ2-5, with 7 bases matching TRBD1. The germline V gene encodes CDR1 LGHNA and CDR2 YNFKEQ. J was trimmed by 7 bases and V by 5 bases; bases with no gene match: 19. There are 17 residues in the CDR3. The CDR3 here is CASSTTDRSNPGGTQYF. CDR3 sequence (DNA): TGTGCCAGCAGCACCACGGACAGGTCAAACCCGGGTGGGACCCAGTACTTC.

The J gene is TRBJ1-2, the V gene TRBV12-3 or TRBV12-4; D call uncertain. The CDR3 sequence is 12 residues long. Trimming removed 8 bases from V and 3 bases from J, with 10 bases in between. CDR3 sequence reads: CASSREDYGYTF. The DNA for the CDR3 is TGTGCCAGCTCTAGGGAGGACTATGGCTACACCTTC.

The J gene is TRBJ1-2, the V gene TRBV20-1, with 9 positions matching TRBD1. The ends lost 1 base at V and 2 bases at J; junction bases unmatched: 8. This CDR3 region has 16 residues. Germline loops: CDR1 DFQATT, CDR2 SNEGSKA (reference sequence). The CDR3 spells CSARVLDRGRNYGYTF. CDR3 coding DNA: TGCAGTGCTAGAGTTCTCGACAGGGGGAGGAACTATGGCTACACCTTC.

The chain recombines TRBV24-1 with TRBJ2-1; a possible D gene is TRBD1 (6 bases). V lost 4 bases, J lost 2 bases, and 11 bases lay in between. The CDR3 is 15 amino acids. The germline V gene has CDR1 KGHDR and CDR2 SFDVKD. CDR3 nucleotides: TGTGCCACCAGTGAATACAGGGTACCCTACAATGAGCAGTTCTTC. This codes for CATSEYRVPYNEQFF.

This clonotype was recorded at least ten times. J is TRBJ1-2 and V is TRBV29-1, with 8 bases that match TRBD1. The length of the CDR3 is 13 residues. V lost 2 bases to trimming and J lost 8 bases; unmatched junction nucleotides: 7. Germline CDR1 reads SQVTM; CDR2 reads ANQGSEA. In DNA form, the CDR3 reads TGCAGCGTTGAATGGCAGGGGGCAAGGGGCTACACCTTC. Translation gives CSVEWQGARGYTF. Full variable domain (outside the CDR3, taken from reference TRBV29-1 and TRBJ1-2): SAVISQKPSRDICQRGTSLTIQCQVDSQVTMMFWYRQQPGQSLTLIATANQGSEATYESGFVIDKFPISRPNLTFSTLTVSNMSPEDSSIYLCSVEWQGARGYTFGSGTRLTVV.

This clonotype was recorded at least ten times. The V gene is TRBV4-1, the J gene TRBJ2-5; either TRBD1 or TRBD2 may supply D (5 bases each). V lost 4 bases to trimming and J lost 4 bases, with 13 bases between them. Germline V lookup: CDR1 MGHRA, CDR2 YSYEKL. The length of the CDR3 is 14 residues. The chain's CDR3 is CASSLGSGRETQYF. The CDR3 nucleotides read TGCGCCAGCAGCCTGGGATCAGGGAGAGAGACCCAGTACTTC.

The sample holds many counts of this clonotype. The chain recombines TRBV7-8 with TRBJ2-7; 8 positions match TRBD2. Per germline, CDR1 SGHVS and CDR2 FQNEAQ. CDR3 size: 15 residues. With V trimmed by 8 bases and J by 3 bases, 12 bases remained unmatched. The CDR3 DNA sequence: TGTGCCAGCGGAGGGAGTAGCGGGACTCACTACGAGCAGTACTTC. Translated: CASGGSSGTHYEQYF.

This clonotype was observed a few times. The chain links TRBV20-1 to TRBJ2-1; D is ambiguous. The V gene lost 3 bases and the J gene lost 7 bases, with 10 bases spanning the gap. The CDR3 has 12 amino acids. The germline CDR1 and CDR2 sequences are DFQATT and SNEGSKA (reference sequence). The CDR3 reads CSASPRWNEQFF. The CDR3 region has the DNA TGCAGTGCTAGCCCAAGGTGGAATGAGCAGTTCTTC.

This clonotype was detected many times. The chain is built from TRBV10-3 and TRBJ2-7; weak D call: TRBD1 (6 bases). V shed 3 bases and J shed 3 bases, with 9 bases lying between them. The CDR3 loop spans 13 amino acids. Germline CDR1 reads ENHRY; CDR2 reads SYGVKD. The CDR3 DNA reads TGTGCCATCAGTGACCAACAGGGCTACGAGCAGTACTTC. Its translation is CAISDQQGYEQYF.

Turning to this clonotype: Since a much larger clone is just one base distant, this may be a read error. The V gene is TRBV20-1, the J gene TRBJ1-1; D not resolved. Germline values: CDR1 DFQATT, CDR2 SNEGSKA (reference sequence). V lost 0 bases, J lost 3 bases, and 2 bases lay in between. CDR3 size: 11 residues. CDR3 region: CSARDYTEAFF. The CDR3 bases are TGCAGTGCTAGAGATTACACTGAAGCTTTCTTT.

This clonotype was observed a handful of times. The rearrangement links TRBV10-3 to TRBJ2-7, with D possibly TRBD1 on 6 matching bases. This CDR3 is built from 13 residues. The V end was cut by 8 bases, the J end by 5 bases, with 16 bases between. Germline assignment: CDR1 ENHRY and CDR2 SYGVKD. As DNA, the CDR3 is TGTGCCATCCGAAGACAGGTTGACGACGAGCAGTACTTC. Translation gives CAIRRQVDDEQYF.

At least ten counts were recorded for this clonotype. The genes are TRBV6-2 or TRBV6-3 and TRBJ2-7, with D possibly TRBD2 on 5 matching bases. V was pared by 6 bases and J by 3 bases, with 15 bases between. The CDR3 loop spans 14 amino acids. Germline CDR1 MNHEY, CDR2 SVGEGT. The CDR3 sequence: CASRRGIRVYEQYF. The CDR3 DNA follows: TGTGCCAGCAGGAGAGGGATTCGGGTCTACGAGCAGTACTTC.